This is a list of T cell receptor beta chains from one sample in a study of T cells after yellow fever vaccination. TCRdb reprocessed the 5' RACE reads with MiXCR, giving one entry per CDR3 protein. The repertoire consists of some 400,000 distinct CDR3 sequences, with under 7.5% occurring once and the leading ten covering approximately 15%. The source was PBMCs, collected 5 days after the yellow fever booster vaccination. The receptors come from a man aged 30 to 45 who received the YFV17D yellow fever vaccine. Each CDR3 is given with its conserved first and last residue. The D gene is left open where the match is weak. Where a row states a size, it is once, few, many or the class of an expanded clone; other rows omit it.

TRBJ2-7	many	.	TRBV29-1	TGCAGCGTTTTACCGGGACGGAGCTCCTACGAGCAGTACTTC	CSVLPGRSSYEQYF
TRBJ2-2	many	.	TRBV10-3	TGTGCCATCACCCACCACAGGGGGGGATCCGGGGAGCTGTTTTTT	CAITHHRGGSGELFF
TRBJ1-4	many	TRBD1	TRBV7-6	TGTGCCAGCAGCCGAACAGGGGGCGGGAGGTGGACTAATGAAAAACTGTTTTTT	CASSRTGGGRWTNEKLFF
TRBJ2-1	many	TRBD2	TRBV5-1	TGCGCCAGCAGCCCCCCGGGACTAGCCTTCTATGAGCAGTTCTTC	CASSPPGLAFYEQFF
TRBJ2-7	.	.	TRBV6-2/TRBV6-3	TGTGCCACGTACGGGACACCCTCCTACGAGCAGTACTTC	CATYGTPSYEQYF
TRBJ2-1	many	TRBD2	TRBV10-2	TGCGCCAGCAGGGCCGGGACTAGCGGGAGGCCGCCATACAATGAGCAGTTCTTC	CASRAGTSGRPPYNEQFF
TRBJ2-1	few	.	TRBV9	TGTGCCAGCAGCCCCCTCGGGGGTTCCCGGTACAATGAGCAGTTCTTC	CASSPLGGSRYNEQFF
TRBJ2-3	many	TRBD2	TRBV27	TGTGCCAGCAGTTTCTTGGCTAGCGGGACAGATACGCAGTATTTT	CASSFLASGTDTQYF
TRBJ2-1	.	.	TRBV5-4	TGTGCCAGCAGCCTCATGGGGCGAGAGTACAATGAGCAGTTCTTC	CASSLMGREYNEQFF
TRBJ2-3	many	TRBD1	TRBV5-1	TGCGCCAGCAGCAGAGGACAGGGAGTGGCAGATACGCAGTATTTT	CASSRGQGVADTQYF
TRBJ2-2	few	.	TRBV3-1	TGTGCCAGCAGAGAGGTGAACACCGGGGAGCTGTTTTTT	CASREVNTGELFF
TRBJ2-3	many	.	TRBV11-2	TGTGCCAGCTCCCAGTTGAGTACAGTCACAGATACGCAGTATTTT	CASSQLSTVTDTQYF
TRBJ1-5	.	.	TRBV28	TGTGCCAGCAGTTCCAGCCCTAATCAGCCCCAGCATTTT	CASSSSPNQPQHF
TRBJ2-3	.	.	TRBV5-1	TGCGCCAGCAGCTTGGTGGGGCCGGGATCCGGCACAGATACGCAGTATTTT	CASSLVGPGSGTDTQYF
TRBJ1-4	many	.	TRBV29-1	TGCAGCGTTGTGGGGCTACGTGAAAAACTGTTTTTT	CSVVGLREKLFF
TRBJ2-3	few	.	TRBV30	TGTGCCTGGAGTGGAGGGGGGGTGGATACGCAGTATTTT	CAWSGGGVDTQYF
TRBJ2-7	many	.	TRBV12-5	TGTGCTAGTCTCAAGACAGGTCCGGGCCACGAGCAGTACTTC	CASLKTGPGHEQYF
TRBJ2-5	few	.	TRBV7-2	TGTGCCAGCAGCTTCCCCTACCGGGAGACCCAGTACTTC	CASSFPYRETQYF
TRBJ2-1	few	.	TRBV24-1	TGTGCCACCAGTGTCCCAGGTATTCCCGAGCAGTTCTTC	CATSVPGIPEQFF
TRBJ2-4	.	.	TRBV28	TGTGCCAGCACCCCCCTCGGGGAAGGGTGGAACATTCAGTACTTC	CASTPLGEGWNIQYF
TRBJ2-2	.	.	TRBV5-6	TGTGCCAGCAGCCTGAGGACCGGATTGAACACCGGGGAGCTGTTTTTT	CASSLRTGLNTGELFF
TRBJ1-2	.	.	TRBV5-1	TGCGCCAGCAGCTTGACGGCCATGGTCTACACCTTC	CASSLTAMVYTF
TRBJ2-7	few	TRBD2	TRBV20-1	TGCAGTGCTCCGGGACTAGCGGGTGATAGAAGTTACGAGCAGTACTTC	CSAPGLAGDRSYEQYF
TRBJ1-2	.	.	TRBV11-2	TGTGCCAGCAGCTTAGGCGCCCCAGGGGCCGGCTATGGCTACACCTTC	CASSLGAPGAGYGYTF
TRBJ2-2	many	.	TRBV5-6	TGTGCCAGCAGCTTGGTTGTTAAGAACACCGGGGAGCTGTTTTTT	CASSLVVKNTGELFF
TRBJ2-7	many	TRBD2	TRBV30	TGTGCCTGGAGTGTACGGGGGGTCGAGCAGTACTTC	CAWSVRGVEQYF
TRBJ1-5	.	.	TRBV20-1	TGCAGTGCTAGTAACTTGGGTTATAGCAATCAGCCCCAGCATTTT	CSASNLGYSNQPQHF
TRBJ1-5	few	.	TRBV20-1	TGCAGTGCTAGGCCAGATTCCGGGCCGGTCGGCGAGCCCCAGCATTTT	CSARPDSGPVGEPQHF
TRBJ2-3	many	.	TRBV5-4	TGTGCCAGCAGCTTAGAGGGTTCGACAGATACGCAGTATTTT	CASSLEGSTDTQYF
TRBJ2-7	many	.	TRBV12-3/TRBV12-4	TGTGCCAGCAGTTCAAGGGCTTGGTACGAGCAGTACTTC	CASSSRAWYEQYF
TRBJ2-5	few	TRBD2	TRBV5-1	TGCGCCAGCAGGATCGGACGACTAGCGGAAGAGACCCAGTACTTC	CASRIGRLAEETQYF
TRBJ2-1	few	TRBD2	TRBV12-3/TRBV12-4	TGTGCCAGCAACCCGCGGGGACTAGCGGGTTACAATGAGCAGTTCTTC	CASNPRGLAGYNEQFF
TRBJ2-5	many	.	TRBV10-3	TGTGCCGCCACGGATCCCGGTTCTACGGGGACCCAGTACTTC	CAATDPGSTGTQYF
TRBJ2-3	few	TRBD2	TRBV20-1	TGCAGTGCTGCCGGGGAGGGTAGCATCACAGATACGCAGTATTTT	CSAAGEGSITDTQYF
TRBJ2-7	.	TRBD2	TRBV20-1	TGCAGTGCTAGCGGGGGGTACGAGCAGTACTTC	CSASGGYEQYF
TRBJ2-7	many	TRBD1	TRBV6-2/TRBV6-3	TGTGCCAGCAGCGACGACAGGGCGAATACCTACGAGCAGTACTTC	CASSDDRANTYEQYF
TRBJ1-6	few	.	TRBV7-2	TGTGCCAGCAGCCTCCGGGCCGAGAATTCACCCCTCCACTTT	CASSLRAENSPLHF
TRBJ1-1	.	.	TRBV14	TGTGCCAGCAGCCAAGATCTGGTCGGGGTAACTGAAGCTTTCTTT	CASSQDLVGVTEAFF
TRBJ2-5	many	TRBD1	TRBV3-1	TGTGCCAGCAGCCGCCCCCCTCGGACAGGCGCTTGGGAGACCCAGTACTTC	CASSRPPRTGAWETQYF
TRBJ2-1	.	.	TRBV18	TGTGCCAGCTCACGGCTGGGGGACAATGAGCAGTTCTTC	CASSRLGDNEQFF
TRBJ2-7	few	.	TRBV7-9	TGTGCCAGCAGCTTAGAAGGAGGGAGCGGCGAGCAGTACTTC	CASSLEGGSGEQYF
TRBJ2-2	many	.	TRBV12-3/TRBV12-4	TGTGCCAGCAGCCTAAACCCCCTAGCGCACCTGAGGAGAAACACCGGGGAGCTGTTTTTT	CASSLNPLAHLRRNTGELFF
TRBJ2-7	many	TRBD2	TRBV7-2	TGTGCCAGCAGCCTTACTAGCGACGAGCAGTACTTC	CASSLTSDEQYF
TRBJ2-1	many	.	TRBV4-3	TGCGCCAGCAGCCAAGAATGGGGGAGCTCCTACAATGAGCAGTTCTTC	CASSQEWGSSYNEQFF
TRBJ2-7	many	.	TRBV20-1	TGCAGTGCTAGAGACTTGACTACCACCTACGAGCAGTACTTC	CSARDLTTTYEQYF
TRBJ2-2	.	.	TRBV11-3	TGTGCCAGCAGTAAACAGGCTACCGGGGAGCTGTTTTTT	CASSKQATGELFF
TRBJ2-1	few	TRBD1	TRBV12-3/TRBV12-4	TGTGCCAGCAGTTTTTGGGACAGGGTAGGTGAGCAGTTCTTC	CASSFWDRVGEQFF
TRBJ2-5	.	.	TRBV30	TGTGCCTGGTCCCTAGCACCAGAGACCCAGTACTTC	CAWSLAPETQYF
TRBJ1-6	.	TRBD1	TRBV19	TGTGCCAGTAGTATCTCACAGGGGAACCGTTGGGATTCACCCCTCCACTTT	CASSISQGNRWDSPLHF
TRBJ1-1	many	.	TRBV6-2/TRBV6-3	TGTGCCAGCAGCCCGGACCTTTTGAACACTGAAGCTTTCTTT	CASSPDLLNTEAFF
TRBJ1-6	few	.	TRBV18	TGTGCCAGCTCACCCCTCGAGGGACGCTATTCACCCCTCCACTTT	CASSPLEGRYSPLHF